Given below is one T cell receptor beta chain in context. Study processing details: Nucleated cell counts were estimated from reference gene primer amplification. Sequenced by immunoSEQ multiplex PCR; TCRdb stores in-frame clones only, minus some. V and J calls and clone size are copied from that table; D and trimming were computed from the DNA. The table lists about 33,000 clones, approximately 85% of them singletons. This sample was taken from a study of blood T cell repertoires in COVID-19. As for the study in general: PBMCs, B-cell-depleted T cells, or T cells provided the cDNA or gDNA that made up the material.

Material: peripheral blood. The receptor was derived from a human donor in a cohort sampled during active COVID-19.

CDR3 sequence reads: CASSRGLAGTGGELFF. The CDR3 coding sequence is TGTGCCAGCTCACGCGGACTAGCGGGAACGGGCGGGGAGCTGTTTTTT. This chain connects TRBV18 to TRBJ2-2; 12 positions match TRBD2. There are 16 residues in the CDR3. After removal of 4 bases from V and 7 bases from J, the junction contained 7 bases not matched to a gene. Germline V gives CDR1 KGHSH, CDR2 LQKENI.